The clone carrying this TCR beta chain was recorded once. Its antigen is undetermined. Partitioning of CD4+ cells yielded a CD45RA+ naive subset and a CD45RA-negative memory subset. The V and J ends lost 7 bases and 1 base respectively, with 11 bases between them. The CDR3 has 14 amino acids. Looked up from germline, CDR1 is MNHNS and CDR2 is SASEGT. The assay was immunoSEQ multiplex PCR, and TCRdb's table has in-frame clones only and misses some. Found here are 2 million to 2.5 million clones, approximately 90% of them singletons; the top ten hold 0.37%. The sample originates from a study of shared clonotypes between healthy human individuals. Study-wide background: Each donor contributed plates that comprised three CD4 naive, three CD4 memory, two CD8 naive and one CD8 memory.

Study-wide results and caveats: The four-donor shared clonotypes exceeded non-shared clonotypes in generation probability, with non-shared ones scoring lower.

The J gene is TRBJ1-3, the V gene TRBV6-1; D is undetermined. Sequencing input: naive CD4+ T cells from PBMCs. Subset given: CD45RA+ positively selected. This clonotype originated in a man younger than 30 in good health. Some clones in this sample may be carry-over from other donors' samples. CDR3 region: CASTPAGSGNTIYF. The CDR3 coding sequence is TGTGCCAGCACTCCGGCGGGTTCTGGAAACACCATATATTTT.